The 25 T cell receptor beta chains given below trace back to one sample, sequenced in a study of blood T cell repertoires in COVID-19. Profiling relied on immunoSEQ multiplex PCR, and the TCRdb table lists in-frame clones only, not all of them. The sample has around 130,000 clones, around 76% seen once. Material for sequencing was peripheral blood. The receptors derive from a human donor in a cohort sampled during active COVID-19.

This clone has more than one count but fewer than ten. The V and J genes are TRBV6-5 and TRBJ1-5; D is undetermined. This CDR3 region has 15 residues. Germline assignment: CDR1 MNHEY and CDR2 SVGAGI. V lost 9 bases and J lost 0, with 15 bases in between. The CDR3 reads CASHAGVFSNQPQHF. As DNA, the CDR3 is TGTGCCAGTCACGCCGGGGTCTTTAGCAATCAGCCCCAGCATTTT.

This clone was seen only a few times. CDR3 residues: CASSLAGLTDSPTYEQYF. As DNA, the CDR3 is TGCGCCAGCAGCTTGGCCGGTCTAACGGACTCCCCGACCTACGAGCAGTACTTC. The chain has TRBV5-1 and TRBJ2-7; the D gene is possibly TRBD2 (5 bases). CDR1 and CDR2 from the germline V gene are SGHRS and YFSETQ. V was pared by 0 bases and J by 2 bases, with 21 bases between. The CDR3 has 18 residues.

J is TRBJ1-2 and V is TRBV6-4; TRBD1 matches 12 bases. This CDR3 is 15 amino acids long. V gave up 6 bases and J gave up 1 base; unmatched junction bases: 3. Germline V gene sequence: CDR1 MRHNA, CDR2 SNTAGT. The CDR3 coding sequence is TGTGCCAGCAGCCGGGACAGGGGGCTTAACTATGGCTACACCTTC. It yields the protein CASSRDRGLNYGYTF.

The chain couples TRBV18 to TRBJ1-3, with TRBD1 identical over 8 bases. CDR3 length: 16 amino acids. CDR1 is KGHSH and CDR2 is LQKENI in the germline V gene. The trim removed 6 bases at V and 3 bases at J, leaving 10 bases unmatched. The chain's CDR3 is CASSADRVAGGNTIYF. CDR3 in DNA: TGTGCCAGCTCCGCGGACAGGGTAGCTGGTGGAAACACCATATATTTT.

The chain has TRBV7-9 and TRBJ1-1; 7 nucleotides match TRBD1. Germline CDR1 and CDR2: SEHNR and FQNEAQ (reference sequence). The CDR3 consists of 17 residues. V gave up 1 base and J gave up 1 base; unmatched junction bases: 9. CDR3 residues: CASSLETGFGENTEAFF. CDR3 DNA: TGTGCCAGCAGCTTAGAGACAGGGTTCGGGGAGAACACTGAAGCTTTCTTT.

The rearrangement uses TRBV6-6 and TRBJ2-3; D is perhaps TRBD1 (6 bases). The CDR3 extends over 17 amino acids. V lost 5 bases and J lost 5, with 23 bases in between. Germline V gives CDR1 MNHNY, CDR2 SVGAGI (reference sequence). The CDR3 region is CASSPNLYTGQIDTQYF. In DNA form, the CDR3 reads TGTGCCAGCAGTCCGAACCTCTATACAGGGCAAATAGATACGCAGTATTTT.

The rearrangement links TRBV9 to TRBJ2-7; D is possibly TRBD2 (6 bases). Germline assignment: CDR1 SGDLS and CDR2 YYNGEE. CDR3 length equals 13 residues. Trimming stripped 0 bases from V and 10 bases from J, with 14 bases between. CDR3 bases: TGTGCCAGCAGCGTAGATGGGGGAGGACTACAGTACTTC. This sequence encodes CASSVDGGGLQYF.

Comments on this clone: A read error may account for a junction end that differs from germline. The J gene is TRBJ2-7, the V gene TRBV6-5; 7 bases map to TRBD1. The CDR3 runs to 11 residues. The germline V gene encodes CDR1 MNHEY and CDR2 SVGAGI. CDR3 in amino acids: CASSYQDRIHF. The CDR3, as DNA: TGTGCCAGCAGTTACCAGGACAGGATCCACTTC.

The table lists this clone with a count of one. The J gene is TRBJ2-7, the V gene TRBV19; 9 bases fit TRBD2. The germline V gene encodes CDR1 LNHDA and CDR2 SQIVND (reference sequence). The CDR3 loop spans 15 amino acids. V lost 3 bases and J lost 2; bases outside the gene matches: 5. This chain's CDR3 is CASSISGGAPYEQYF. The DNA for the CDR3 is TGTGCCAGTAGTATTAGCGGGGGAGCGCCCTACGAGCAGTACTTC.

The V gene is TRBV28, the J gene TRBJ2-3, with 7 positions matching TRBD1. With V trimmed by 6 bases and J by 6 bases, 21 bases remained unmatched. There are 18 residues in the CDR3. Germline V gene data show CDR1 as MDHEN and CDR2 as SYDVKM. In DNA form, the CDR3 reads TGTGCCAGCAGCCCTATGCAACCCAGAGGGGGCGGTTGGGATACGCAGTATTTT. It yields the protein CASSPMQPRGGGWDTQYF.

This clone was picked up a small number of times. The rearrangement joins TRBV5-6 to TRBJ2-5; 12 nucleotides agree with TRBD2. Looked up from germline, CDR1 is SGHDT and CDR2 is YYEEEE. The CDR3 contains 16 residues. Trimming cost V 3 bases and J 5 bases; bases outside gene matches: 8. The CDR3 loop is CASSYSSGGVRETQYF. CDR3 coding DNA: TGTGCCAGCAGCTATTCTAGCGGGGGGGTACGGGAGACCCAGTACTTC.

The rearrangement links TRBV19 to TRBJ1-1; 7 bases fit TRBD1. Looked up from germline, CDR1 is LNHDA and CDR2 is SQIVND (reference sequence). Trimming cost V 3 bases and J 7 bases; bases outside gene matches: 14. This CDR3 spans 16 amino acids. The chain's CDR3 is CASSIPRETGADEAFF. The CDR3 bases are TGTGCCAGTAGTATCCCCCGGGAAACAGGGGCGGATGAAGCTTTCTTT.

V usage is TRBV11-3 and J usage is TRBJ2-7, with a possible D match to TRBD2 (6 bases). Germline values: CDR1 SGHNT, CDR2 YENEEA. V lost 7 bases to trimming and J lost 2 bases, with 15 bases between them. CDR3 size: 14 residues. The CDR3 coding sequence is TGTGCCAGCACCCCGGGGGACGACACCTACGAGCAGTACTTC. This codes for CASTPGDDTYEQYF. The full variable domain, its missing parts supplied by reference TRBV11-3 and TRBJ2-7, is EAGVVQSPRYKIIEKKQPVAFWCNPISGHNTLYWYLQNLGQGPELLIRYENEEAVDDSQLPKDRFSAERLKGVDSTLKIQPAELGDSAVYLCASTPGDDTYEQYFGPGTRLTVT.

This clone was seen just once. This chain connects TRBV21-1 to TRBJ2-7; the table's D call TRBD1 went unverified against the DNA. TRBV21-1 is flagged as a pseudogene. The CDR3 consists of 14 residues. This CDR3 is CASSKGQGSYEQYF. The DNA of the CDR3 is TGTGCCAGCAGCAAAGGACAGGGGTCCTACGAGCAGTACTTC.

This clone was detected only once. V usage is TRBV11-1 and J usage is TRBJ1-1, with TRBD1 matching over 9 bases. This CDR3 contains 16 residues. J gave up 1 base and V 7 bases, and 10 bases lay outside the gene matches. Germline lookup yields CDR1 SGHAT and CDR2 FQDESV (reference sequence). The DNA for the CDR3 is TGTGCCAGCAAGCGAACAGGGGGCGTACGGAACACTGAAGCTTTCTTT. This encodes CASKRTGGVRNTEAFF.

This clone was seen a handful of times. The chain has TRBV9 and TRBJ2-2; 7 bases are shared with TRBD1. From germline, CDR1 is SGDLS and CDR2 YYNGEE. Trimming removed 0 bases from V and 1 base from J; junction bases left unmatched: 0. The CDR3 sequence is 15 residues long. The CDR3 protein is CASSVGQGNTGELFF. In DNA form, the CDR3 reads TGTGCCAGCAGCGTAGGACAGGGGAACACCGGGGAGCTGTTTTTT.

This chain links TRBV27 with TRBJ2-7; the match to TRBD1 covers 9 bases. CDR3 length: 15 residues. J lost 4 bases, V lost 5 bases, and 9 bases had no gene match. The V gene's germline CDR1 is MNHEY and CDR2 SMNVEV (reference sequence). CDR3 loop: CASSPRQGGRYEQYF. In DNA, the CDR3 is TGTGCCAGCAGTCCCAGACAGGGGGGGCGGTACGAGCAGTACTTC.

The CDR3 region has the DNA TGTGCCAGCGGCAGACAGGCAACTAATGAAAAACTGTTTTTT. Amino acids: CASGRQATNEKLFF. J is TRBJ1-4 and V is TRBV6-5; weak D call: TRBD1 (6 bases). The CDR3 is 14 residues long. Germline V gene data show CDR1 as MNHEY and CDR2 as SVGAGI. Trimming took 8 bases from V and 0 from J, leaving 10 bases between them.

This rearrangement joins TRBV19 to TRBJ1-5; D gene uncertain. V lost 3 bases and J 7 bases, leaving 7 bases between the germline ends. Germline assignment: CDR1 LNHDA and CDR2 SQIVND (reference sequence). This CDR3 is 12 amino acids long. CDR3 nucleotide sequence: TGTGCCAGTAGTATGACAAGGCAGCCCCAGCATTTT. Its translation: CASSMTRQPQHF.

The V gene is TRBV6-5, the J gene TRBJ2-4, with 7 bases lining up with TRBD1. The CDR3 is made up of 15 amino acids. Trimming removed 4 bases from V and 6 bases from J; junction bases left unmatched: 9. Germline assignment: CDR1 MNHEY and CDR2 SVGAGI. The CDR3 DNA reads as TGTGCCAGCAGTTCCACCGGGACAGAAAGAAACATTCAGTACTTC. Protein product: CASSSTGTERNIQYF.

This clone was detected only a few times. This sequence joins TRBV19 and TRBJ1-5; D gene ambiguous. The germline V gene encodes CDR1 LNHDA and CDR2 SQIVND (reference sequence). This CDR3 has 13 amino acids. Trimming left V 3 bases short and J 4 bases short, with 7 bases between. The CDR3 nucleotides are TGTGCCAGTAGTATGGGAGGGAATCAGCCCCAGCATTTT. Its protein is CASSMGGNQPQHF.

This clone has only a few counts. The chain has TRBV11-3 and TRBJ1-1, with 10 bases identical to TRBD1. The germline gives CDR1 SGHNT, CDR2 YENEEA. This CDR3 is 16 amino acids long. V dropped 4 bases and J dropped 1; count of bases not matched to a gene: 6. CDR3 sequence (DNA): TGTGCCAGCAGCTCTGGGACAGGGGACGGGAACACTGAAGCTTTCTTT. Translating gives CASSSGTGDGNTEAFF.

This chain connects TRBV11-2 to TRBJ1-4; no reliable D call. The V end was cut by 1 base, the J end by 7 bases, with 10 bases between. Germline-derived CDR1 and CDR2 are SGHAT and FQNNGV. This CDR3 is built from 14 residues. The CDR3 DNA sequence: TGTGCCAGCAGCTTAGGGGGAGGGAGTGAAAAACTGTTTTTT. Amino acid sequence: CASSLGGGSEKLFF.

V and J are TRBV10-2 and TRBJ2-5; 9 bases fit TRBD2. The germline V gene encodes CDR1 WSHSY and CDR2 SAAADI. The CDR3 has 15 residues. Unmatched junction bases numbered 2, after V lost 2 bases and J lost 1 base. CDR3 sequence: CASSEPSGVQETQYF. The DNA for the CDR3 is TGCGCCAGCAGTGAGCCTAGCGGGGTCCAAGAGACCCAGTACTTC.

CDR3 nucleotide sequence: TGTGCCAGCAGCTTTACTGGCGGCCACTCTGGAAACACCATATATTTT. This sequence encodes CASSFTGGHSGNTIYF. This chain joins TRBV27 and TRBJ1-3; the D is unclear. From germline, CDR1 is MNHEY and CDR2 SMNVEV (reference sequence). The CDR3 is made up of 16 amino acids. Trimming pared 6 bases from V and 0 bases from J, leaving 15 bases between.